Below, 17 T cell receptor beta chains from the same sample are listed, as sequenced in a study of tumor-infiltrating lymphocytes in primary liver carcinoma. Using a constant-region primer together with ProtoScript II reverse transcriptase, TCR beta cDNA was made from 500 ng of total RNA. Libraries covering TCR beta were generated through three nested multiplex PCR rounds (using a slightly modified ARM-PCR). The first two PCR rounds used TRBV1-TRBV30 primers with a Cbeta primer, 9 to 11 cycles each. TCRdb ran MiXCR on the multiplex PCR reads and lists one entry per CDR3 protein. Here the sample spans 150,000 to 200,000 distinct CDR3 sequences, about 60% being singletons. Both blood RNA, taken from unsorted whole blood, and germline DNA were extracted. The sequencing input was peripheral blood. The receptors here all came from a man aged 40-50 years with primary liver carcinoma and hepatitis B virus infection.

Note on this clonotype: A much larger clone sits a single nucleotide away, making a read error possible. The conserved closing phenylalanine or tryptophan is absent in this CDR3, likely reflecting a read error. The CDR3 DNA sequence: TGTGCCAGCAGCCTCCCACAAGGGGATTTCTATGGCTACACCTTA. Translation gives CASSLPQGDFYGYTL. V is TRBV11-2 and J is TRBJ1-2, with a weak D call TRBD1 (5 bases). V lost 5 bases to trimming and J lost 4 bases, with 17 bases between them. CDR3 length equals 15 residues. Germline CDR1 reads SGHAT; CDR2 reads FQNNGV.

A remark on this clonotype: No conserved phenylalanine or tryptophan ends this CDR3, so it is likely a read error. The V call is TRBV11-2, the J call TRBJ2-5; maybe TRBD2 (5 bases). CDR1 SGHAT and CDR2 FQNNGV come from the germline V gene. The CDR3 is 13 amino acids. Trimming pared 3 bases from V and 9 bases from J, leaving 14 bases between. CDR3 sequence (DNA): TGTGCCAGCAGCTTGAGAGATCGAGCGGCCCAGTACGTC. Translation gives CASSLRDRAAQYV.

For this clonotype: An end of the junction does not agree with germline; a read error may underlie this. The CDR3 sequence: CASSDPALRGYYEQYF. The CDR3 DNA reads TGTGCCAGCAGCGATCCCGCTCTTAGGGGATACTACGAGCAGTATTTC. The chain links TRBV6-2 or TRBV6-3 to TRBJ2-7; possible D gene TRBD1, 5 bases. The CDR3 consists of 16 residues. Germline loops: CDR1 MNHEY, CDR2 SVGEGT.

The chain is built from TRBV6-5 and TRBJ2-7; 8 bases are a match to TRBD2. Per germline, CDR1 MNHEY and CDR2 SVGAGI. The CDR3 consists of 16 residues. V was pared by 0 bases and J by 1 base, with 5 bases of the junction left unmatched. CDR3 in DNA: TGTGCCAGCAGTTACTCGAGGGCTAGCGGGTCCTACGAGCAGTACTTC. Its translation is CASSYSRASGSYEQYF.

Note on this clonotype: A much more abundant neighbour one base away suggests this may be a read error. This chain uses TRBV11-1 with TRBJ2-7; no firm D call. V was clipped by 1 base and J by 0 bases, with 10 bases between them. In germline, CDR1 is SGHAT, CDR2 FQDESV (reference sequence). The CDR3 has 15 residues. CDR3 sequence: CASSLVWASSYEQYF. The CDR3 DNA reads TGTGCCAGCAGCTTAGTCTGGGCATCCTCCTACGAGCAGTACTTC.

This clonotype turned up a few times. The rearrangement joins TRBV6-1 to TRBJ1-1; maybe TRBD1 (6 bases). Germline CDR1 and CDR2: MNHNS and SASEGT. The CDR3 has 12 residues. The ends were cut back, 11 bases at V and 3 bases at J, with 13 bases in the middle. The CDR3 nucleotides read TGTGCCGCCGGGGGCCAGGACACTGAAGCTTTCTTT. This codes for CAAGGQDTEAFF.

The gene calls are TRBV13 and TRBJ2-5; 11 positions agree with TRBD2. Looked up from germline, CDR1 is PRHDT and CDR2 is FYEKMQ (reference sequence). The length of the CDR3 is 16 residues. The V gene end was trimmed by 2 bases and the J gene end by 2 bases; junction bases not matched to a gene: 4. The CDR3 spells CASSLRRLAGQETQYF. The CDR3 DNA is TGTGCCAGCAGCTTAAGGAGACTAGCGGGACAAGAGACCCAGTACTTC.

CDR3 DNA: TGTGCCAGCAGTTCACGGACTAGCGGGTGGGCCTCGAGGGGCTACGAGCAGTACTTC. This translates into CASSSRTSGWASRGYEQYF. The genes are TRBV6-2 or TRBV6-3 and TRBJ2-7, with 11 bases lining up with TRBD2. Per the germline V gene, CDR1 is MNHEY and CDR2 is SVGEGT. The V segment lost 4 bases and the J segment 3 bases; nucleotides outside the gene matches: 17. CDR3 size: 19 residues.

This clonotype was detected a few times. Written as DNA, the CDR3 is TGCGCCAGCAGCCGACCCGGGGTAGCGGGAAGAGACAATGAGCAGTTCTTC. Its translation: CASSRPGVAGRDNEQFF. The J gene is TRBJ2-1, the V gene TRBV4-1; 8 nucleotides agree with TRBD2. J lost 5 bases, V lost 4 bases, and 13 bases had no gene match. The CDR3 loop spans 17 amino acids. The germline gives CDR1 MGHRA, CDR2 YSYEKL.

V is TRBV5-4 and J is TRBJ2-1; unclear D gene. The CDR3 has 14 amino acids. Germline CDR1 and CDR2: SGHNT and YYREEE (reference sequence). V was trimmed by 3 bases and J by 4 bases, leaving 11 bases between them. In nucleotides, the CDR3 is TGTGCCAGCAGCTGGGATCCAGAATACAATGAGCAGTTCTTC. As protein: CASSWDPEYNEQFF.

A word on this clonotype: A junction boundary mismatches the germline segment, possibly from a read error. The chain employs TRBV6-5 and TRBJ2-1; a weak D match, TRBD2 (6 bases). Per germline, CDR1 MNHEY and CDR2 SVGAGI. This CDR3 contains 17 residues. In DNA form, the CDR3 reads TGTGCCGGCAGTTACCTATTCGGGACTCACTCCTACAATGAGCAGTTCTTC. Its translation is CAGSYLFGTHSYNEQFF.

The chain is built from TRBV6-1 and TRBJ1-5; D remains unclear. Germline V gene data show CDR1 as MNHNS and CDR2 as SASEGT. V lost 2 bases and J 4 bases, leaving 6 bases between the germline ends. There are 13 residues in the CDR3. CDR3 amino acids: CASSEYGNQPQHF. In DNA, the CDR3 is TGTGCCAGCAGTGAATACGGGAATCAGCCCCAGCATTTT.

With regard to this clonotype: This likely comes from a read error, as the CDR3 has no conserved phenylalanine or tryptophan at its end. The chain is built from TRBV7-9 and TRBJ2-3; 7 positions agree with TRBD2. The V and J ends lost 3 bases and 1 base, in that order; junction bases with no gene match: 4. From germline, CDR1 is SEHNR and CDR2 FQNEAQ (reference sequence). The CDR3 loop spans 15 amino acids. The chain's CDR3 is CASSFGLAGTDTQYL. CDR3 nucleotide sequence: TGTGCCAGCAGCTTCGGGCTAGCGGGCACAGATACGCAGTATTTG.

This clonotype was recorded once. The germline gene is not matched at one end of the junction; a read error may be the cause. The chain employs TRBV11-1 and TRBJ1-2; D perhaps matches TRBD1 (5 bases). The length of the CDR3 is 13 residues. Germline loops: CDR1 SGHAT, CDR2 FQDESV (reference sequence). DNA for the CDR3: TGTGCCAGTAGCTCGGGACCCGACTATCGCTACACCTTC. Its protein is CASSSGPDYRYTF.

The chain combines TRBV5-6 with TRBJ2-5; 8 bases line up with TRBD1. The CDR3 has 17 amino acids. V shed 1 base, J shed 4 bases, and the junction held 12 bases outside the gene matches. The germline V gene has CDR1 SGHDT and CDR2 YYEEEE. Here the CDR3 reads CASSLLAGGALVETQYF. In DNA form, the CDR3 reads TGTGCCAGCAGCTTGTTAGCAGGGGGCGCATTAGTAGAGACCCAGTACTTC. The complete variable domain, with remaining parts taken from reference TRBV5-6 and TRBJ2-5, reads DAGVTQSPTHLIKTRGQQVTLRCSPKSGHDTVSWYQQALGQGPQFIFQYYEEEERQRGNFPDRFSGHQFPNYSSELNVNALLLGDSALYLCASSLLAGGALVETQYFGPGTRLLVL.

This clonotype was observed at least ten times. V gene TRBV11-2 combines with J gene TRBJ1-6; D perhaps matches TRBD1 (5 bases). Trimming removed 3 bases at V and 8 bases at J, with 5 bases between. The CDR3 has 12 amino acids. CDR1 and CDR2 (germline): SGHAT, FQNNGV. Here the CDR3 reads CASSLGDSPLHF. The DNA for the CDR3 is TGTGCCAGCAGCTTGGGGGATTCACCCCTCCACTTT.

This clonotype came up many times. The rearrangement joins TRBV11-2 to TRBJ2-3, with TRBD2 as a possible D gene (6 bases). Between the trimmed V and J ends, which lost 4 bases and 1 base, there was a span of 15 bases. CDR3 length equals 16 residues. Germline V lookup: CDR1 SGHAT, CDR2 FQNNGV. The CDR3 region is CASSSGGLPGTDTQYF. The CDR3 DNA sequence: TGTGCCAGCAGCTCAGGAGGACTACCGGGCACAGATACGCAGTATTTT.